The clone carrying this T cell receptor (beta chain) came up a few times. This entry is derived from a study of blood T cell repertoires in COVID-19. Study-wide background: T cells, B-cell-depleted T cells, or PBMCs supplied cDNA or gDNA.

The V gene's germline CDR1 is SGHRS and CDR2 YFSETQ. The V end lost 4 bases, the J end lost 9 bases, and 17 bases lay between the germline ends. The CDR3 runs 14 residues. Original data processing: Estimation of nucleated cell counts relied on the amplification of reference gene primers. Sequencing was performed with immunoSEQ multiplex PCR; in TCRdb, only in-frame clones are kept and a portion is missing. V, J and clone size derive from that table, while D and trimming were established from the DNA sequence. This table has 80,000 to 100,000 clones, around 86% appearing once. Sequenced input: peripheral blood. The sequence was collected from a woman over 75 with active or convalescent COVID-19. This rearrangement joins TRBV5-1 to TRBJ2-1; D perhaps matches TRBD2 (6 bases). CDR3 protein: CASSPLAGRREQFF. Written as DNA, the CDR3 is TGCGCCAGCAGCCCCCTTGCGGGACGGCGTGAGCAGTTCTTC.